The 5 T cell receptor beta chains below all came from one sample that was sequenced in a study of T-cell memory formation after mild COVID-19. Via MiXCR, TCRdb re-called the 5' RACE reads, giving one row per CDR3 protein. The table shows fewer than 400,000 distinct CDR3 sequences, with 10% to 15% occurring only once. The sequencing input was PBMCs or a T cell subset sorted from them (not recorded which). These receptors came from a man aged 18 to 29 who had mild COVID-19 (a few samples of this study predate the infection). Cell type and time point are not known.

The V call is TRBV11-1, the J call TRBJ1-1, with a weak D call TRBD1 (6 bases). The CDR3 runs 14 residues. The V end lost 5 bases, the J end lost 4 bases, and 14 bases lay between the germline ends. Germline CDR1 and CDR2: SGHAT and FQDESV (reference sequence). CDR3 amino acids: CASSRQVVGTEAFF. The CDR3 coding sequence is TGTGCCAGCAGCAGACAGGTTGTGGGCACTGAAGCTTTCTTT.

This clonotype was seen only a few times. The chain carries TRBV4-1 and TRBJ2-7; possibly TRBD2 for D (5 bases). CDR1 and CDR2 (germline): MGHRA, YSYEKL. The CDR3 sequence is 14 residues long. Trimming shortened V by 0 bases and J by 3 bases, and 9 bases separated the two germline ends. Written as DNA, the CDR3 is TGCGCCAGCAGCCAAGATCGGGGTTTCTACGAGCAGTACTTC. This gives the protein CASSQDRGFYEQYF.

J is TRBJ2-5 and V is TRBV7-9, with a tentative D call TRBD2 (6 bases). The CDR3 totals 13 residues. CDR1 and CDR2 from the germline V gene are SEHNR and FQNEAQ (reference sequence). V shed 2 bases and J shed 4 bases, with 8 bases lying between them. CDR3 sequence reads: CASSLHGGETQYF. In DNA form, the CDR3 reads TGTGCCAGCAGCTTACACGGGGGAGAGACCCAGTACTTC.

This clonotype showed up just a few times. The chain uses TRBV19 and TRBJ1-1; no clear D. This CDR3 has 13 residues. The V gene's germline CDR1 is LNHDA and CDR2 SQIVND (reference sequence). Between the trimmed V and J ends, which lost 6 bases and 3 bases, there was a span of 11 bases. The CDR3 sequence: CASSKLRDTEAFF. The CDR3 DNA reads as TGTGCCAGTAGCAAACTGCGGGACACTGAAGCTTTCTTT. Looking up the rest from reference TRBV19 and TRBJ1-1 gives the full variable domain: DGGITQSPKYLFRKEGQNVTLSCEQNLNHDAMYWYRQDPGQGLRLIYYSQIVNDFQKGDIAEGYSVSREKKESFPLTVTSAQKNPTAFYLCASSKLRDTEAFFGQGTRLTVV.

This chain connects TRBV7-2 to TRBJ1-5; a possible D gene is TRBD1 (6 bases). The CDR3 totals 15 residues. Germline-derived CDR1 and CDR2 are SGHTA and FQGNSA. V gave up 2 bases and J gave up 4 bases, with 12 bases separating them. The CDR3 sequence: CASSLIGGRNQPQHF. In nucleotides, the CDR3 is TGTGCCAGCAGCTTAATTGGGGGCAGGAATCAGCCCCAGCATTTT.